These T cell receptor beta chains were read from a single sample in a study of blood T cell repertoires in COVID-19. Measured with immunoSEQ multiplex PCR; TCRdb has only the in-frame clones, and not every one. The table has 120,000 or so clones, about 85% seen once; the top ten hold 4.8%. The sequenced sample consisted of peripheral blood. The receptors here all came from a human donor in a cohort sampled during active COVID-19. Both conserved end residues are part of each CDR3. D genes are given only for firm matches. The size of a clone is reported for some rows only, either as once, few or many, or as a class for expanded clones.

d_gene: TRBD1
j_gene: TRBJ2-5
v_gene: TRBV5-6
abundance: once
CDR3nt: TGTGCCAGCAGCTACAAGACAGGGTTCGGGGAGACCCAGTACTTC
CDR3aa: CASSYKTGFGETQYF

d_gene: TRBD1
j_gene: TRBJ2-7
v_gene: TRBV15
abundance: -
CDR3nt: TGTGCCACCAGCAGAGGGGTGGACAGGGGCTCCTACGAGCAGTACTTC
CDR3aa: CATSRGVDRGSYEQYF

d_gene: TRBD1
j_gene: TRBJ2-7
v_gene: TRBV6-5
abundance: -
CDR3nt: TGTGCCAGCAGTACCAGGACAGGGGCTCGGTACGAGCAGTACTTC
CDR3aa: CASSTRTGARYEQYF

d_gene: TRBD2
j_gene: TRBJ2-3
v_gene: TRBV5-1
abundance: once
CDR3nt: TGCGCCAGCAGCTTGGGACTAGCGGGGTCTACAGATACGCAGTATTTT
CDR3aa: CASSLGLAGSTDTQYF

d_gene: -
j_gene: TRBJ1-1
v_gene: TRBV30
abundance: -
CDR3nt: TGTGCCGGTGGGGGGATTACGAACACTGAAGCTTTCTTT
CDR3aa: CAGGGITNTEAFF

d_gene: -
j_gene: TRBJ2-1
v_gene: TRBV7-3
abundance: -
CDR3nt: TGTGCCAGCAGCCCTGGGACTTCCGAGCAGTTCTTC
CDR3aa: CASSPGTSEQFF

d_gene: -
j_gene: TRBJ2-1
v_gene: TRBV19
abundance: -
CDR3nt: TGTGCCAGTAGTATTCAGGAGGGTCTAGGTTCTGAGCAGTTCTTC
CDR3aa: CASSIQEGLGSEQFF

d_gene: TRBD1
j_gene: TRBJ1-2
v_gene: TRBV5-4
abundance: -
CDR3nt: TGTGCCAGCAGCTTGTTTAACAGGGGAGACTATGGCTACACCTTC
CDR3aa: CASSLFNRGDYGYTF

d_gene: -
j_gene: TRBJ2-1
v_gene: TRBV5-8
abundance: -
CDR3nt: TGTGCCAGCAGCCCGGGATCCCGGAGCGAGTTCTTC
CDR3aa: CASSPGSRSEFF

d_gene: -
j_gene: TRBJ2-1
v_gene: TRBV2
abundance: -
CDR3nt: TGTGCCAGCACCGGGGACTACAATGAGCAGTTCTTC
CDR3aa: CASTGDYNEQFF

d_gene: TRBD1
j_gene: TRBJ1-3
v_gene: TRBV6-5
abundance: -
CDR3nt: TGTGCCAGCAGTCGTCAGGGGGTCGGAAACACCATATATTTT
CDR3aa: CASSRQGVGNTIYF

d_gene: -
j_gene: TRBJ2-7
v_gene: TRBV18
abundance: -
CDR3nt: TGTGCCAGCTCAGAGAGGAACGAGCAGTACTTC
CDR3aa: CASSERNEQYF

d_gene: TRBD2
j_gene: TRBJ2-1
v_gene: TRBV4-1
abundance: -
CDR3nt: TGCGCCAGCAGCCAAGATTTCGGGGGGTCCTACAATGAGCAGTTCTTC
CDR3aa: CASSQDFGGSYNEQFF

d_gene: -
j_gene: TRBJ2-5
v_gene: TRBV7-8
abundance: -
CDR3nt: TGTGCCAGCAGCCTTACAGCAGGGGCCGAGACCCAGTACTTC
CDR3aa: CASSLTAGAETQYF

d_gene: -
j_gene: TRBJ2-7
v_gene: TRBV6-5
abundance: -
CDR3nt: TGTGCCAGCGGGGGGGGACAAGGAAGAGGTTACGAGCAGTACTTC
CDR3aa: CASGGGQGRGYEQYF

d_gene: -
j_gene: TRBJ1-1
v_gene: TRBV5-1
abundance: -
CDR3nt: TGCGCCAGCAGCATTTCAGGGGCAGCGAACACTGAAGCTTTCTTT
CDR3aa: CASSISGAANTEAFF

d_gene: -
j_gene: TRBJ1-2
v_gene: TRBV20-1
abundance: -
CDR3nt: TGCAGTGCTAGTCCGGGGGTCTATGGCTACACCTTC
CDR3aa: CSASPGVYGYTF

d_gene: -
j_gene: TRBJ2-1
v_gene: TRBV28
abundance: -
CDR3nt: TGTGCCAGCAGTTTAGTTGGGGCCTCCTACAATGAGCAGTTCTTC
CDR3aa: CASSLVGASYNEQFF

d_gene: TRBD1
j_gene: TRBJ1-5
v_gene: TRBV6-5
abundance: -
CDR3nt: TGTGCCAGCAGTAAACTTTACAGGGGGCGACAGCCCCAGCATTTT
CDR3aa: CASSKLYRGRQPQHF

d_gene: -
j_gene: TRBJ1-3
v_gene: TRBV30
abundance: -
CDR3nt: TGTGCCTGGGCCGATACAGGCTCTGGAAACACCATATATTTT
CDR3aa: CAWADTGSGNTIYF

d_gene: TRBD1
j_gene: TRBJ1-1
v_gene: TRBV19
abundance: few
CDR3nt: TGTGCCAGTAGTGCCGGGACAGGGGCAGCTGAAGCTTTCTTT
CDR3aa: CASSAGTGAAEAFF

d_gene: -
j_gene: TRBJ1-1
v_gene: TRBV6-6
abundance: -
CDR3nt: TGTGCCAGCAGTCCCCCGGGGAGAGCGGGAAACACTGAAGCTTTCTTT
CDR3aa: CASSPPGRAGNTEAFF

d_gene: TRBD1
j_gene: TRBJ1-2
v_gene: TRBV7-8
abundance: -
CDR3nt: TGTGCCAGCAGCCTGAGGGCGGGACAGGCACTCTTCGGCTATGGCTACACCTTC
CDR3aa: CASSLRAGQALFGYGYTF

d_gene: -
j_gene: TRBJ2-1
v_gene: TRBV5-1
abundance: -
CDR3nt: TGCGCCAGCAGCTTGGACGGGAGTGGCTACAATGAGCAGTTCTTC
CDR3aa: CASSLDGSGYNEQFF

d_gene: -
j_gene: TRBJ2-3
v_gene: TRBV5-1
abundance: -
CDR3nt: TGCGCCAGCAAGATCGGCGGGAGCACAGATACGCAGTATTTT
CDR3aa: CASKIGGSTDTQYF

d_gene: -
j_gene: TRBJ2-5
v_gene: TRBV5-8
abundance: -
CDR3nt: TGTGCCAGCAGCTATCATACAGGGGGGGTAGAGACCCAGTACTTC
CDR3aa: CASSYHTGGVETQYF

d_gene: TRBD2
j_gene: TRBJ2-7
v_gene: TRBV18
abundance: -
CDR3nt: TGTGCCAGCTCACCGGGACTAGCGGGAGGACTGCGTGAGCAGTACTTC
CDR3aa: CASSPGLAGGLREQYF

d_gene: TRBD2
j_gene: TRBJ2-7
v_gene: TRBV19
abundance: -
CDR3nt: TGTGCCAGTACCACGAAGGGAGCGGGGACCTACGAGCAGTACTTC
CDR3aa: CASTTKGAGTYEQYF

d_gene: -
j_gene: TRBJ2-2
v_gene: TRBV6-1
abundance: -
CDR3nt: TGTGCCAGCAGTGAGAGGGCGGCCGGGGAGCTGTTTTTT
CDR3aa: CASSERAAGELFF

d_gene: TRBD1
j_gene: TRBJ2-7
v_gene: TRBV10-2
abundance: -
CDR3nt: TGCGCCGCCGGGACAGGTAACGAGCAGTACTTC
CDR3aa: CAAGTGNEQYF

d_gene: TRBD1
j_gene: TRBJ2-7
v_gene: TRBV7-2
abundance: medium-sized
CDR3nt: TGTGCCAGCAGCCCGAACGGACAGGGGGGGTACTTC
CDR3aa: CASSPNGQGGYF

d_gene: TRBD1
j_gene: TRBJ1-4
v_gene: TRBV5-1
abundance: -
CDR3nt: TGCGCCAGCAGCGCCGGGACAGTAGCAACTAATGAAAAACTGTTTTTT
CDR3aa: CASSAGTVATNEKLFF

d_gene: TRBD2
j_gene: TRBJ2-5
v_gene: TRBV20-1
abundance: -
CDR3nt: TGCAGTGCTAGTGAGGGAGGGCCTGAGGAGACCCAGTACTTC
CDR3aa: CSASEGGPEETQYF

d_gene: TRBD1
j_gene: TRBJ2-1
v_gene: TRBV14
abundance: -
CDR3nt: TGTGCCAGCAGCACCGGACAGGGTCAGTTCTTC
CDR3aa: CASSTGQGQFF

d_gene: TRBD1
j_gene: TRBJ1-5
v_gene: TRBV6-6
abundance: -
CDR3nt: TGTGCCAGCAGTCCCTGGGACAGGGGTAATAATCAGCCCCAGCATTTT
CDR3aa: CASSPWDRGNNQPQHF

d_gene: -
j_gene: TRBJ1-5
v_gene: TRBV5-1
abundance: -
CDR3nt: TGCGCCAGCAGCTTAGGACAATTTGGAAATCAGCCCCAGCATTTT
CDR3aa: CASSLGQFGNQPQHF

d_gene: TRBD2
j_gene: TRBJ2-3
v_gene: TRBV19
abundance: -
CDR3nt: TGTGCCAGTAGTAATCCCTCTAGCGGGACTACAGATACGCAGTATTTT
CDR3aa: CASSNPSSGTTDTQYF

d_gene: TRBD2
j_gene: TRBJ2-5
v_gene: TRBV3-1/TRBV3-2
abundance: -
CDR3nt: TGTGCCAGCAGCCAACTTAGCGGGCGAACCCAAGAGACCCAGTACTTC
CDR3aa: CASSQLSGRTQETQYF

d_gene: -
j_gene: TRBJ1-6
v_gene: TRBV7-8
abundance: few
CDR3nt: TGTGCCAGCAGCTTAGAACGCGGGGTCTCAAATTCACCCCTCCACTTT
CDR3aa: CASSLERGVSNSPLHF

d_gene: -
j_gene: TRBJ1-2
v_gene: TRBV30
abundance: few
CDR3nt: TGTGCCTGCCACAGGGAAGGCTACACCTTC
CDR3aa: CACHREGYTF

d_gene: TRBD2
j_gene: TRBJ2-1
v_gene: TRBV28
abundance: -
CDR3nt: TGTGCCAGCAGTTCTATGCTAGCGGGAAGCCCCATGGAGCAGTTCTTC
CDR3aa: CASSSMLAGSPMEQFF

d_gene: -
j_gene: TRBJ1-6
v_gene: TRBV6-5
abundance: -
CDR3nt: TGTGCCAGCGGAACCGGGGGGGATAATTCACCCCTCCACTTT
CDR3aa: CASGTGGDNSPLHF

d_gene: TRBD1
j_gene: TRBJ2-7
v_gene: TRBV5-1
abundance: -
CDR3nt: TGCGCCAGCAGTCCCCCGACAGGGACCTACGAGCAGTACTTC
CDR3aa: CASSPPTGTYEQYF

d_gene: TRBD2
j_gene: TRBJ2-1
v_gene: TRBV6-4
abundance: few
CDR3nt: TGTGCCAGCAGCACTAGCGGGACGGTGAATGAGCAGTTCTTC
CDR3aa: CASSTSGTVNEQFF

d_gene: -
j_gene: TRBJ2-4
v_gene: TRBV11-3
abundance: -
CDR3nt: TGTGCCAGCAGCTCAACTCAGGCGGGCATTCAGTACTTC
CDR3aa: CASSSTQAGIQYF

d_gene: TRBD1
j_gene: TRBJ1-2
v_gene: TRBV6-5
abundance: -
CDR3nt: TGTGCCAGCAGAGATCGACAGGGCACCTATGGCTACACCTTC
CDR3aa: CASRDRQGTYGYTF

d_gene: -
j_gene: TRBJ2-7
v_gene: TRBV11-1
abundance: few
CDR3nt: TGTGCCAGCAGCTCGGACAGCCACGAGCAGTACTTC
CDR3aa: CASSSDSHEQYF

d_gene: -
j_gene: TRBJ2-5
v_gene: TRBV6-1
abundance: -
CDR3nt: TGTGCCAGCAGTGAACTGCCGTCTCAGGTGATGGAGACCCAGTACTTC
CDR3aa: CASSELPSQVMETQYF

d_gene: TRBD2
j_gene: TRBJ2-1
v_gene: TRBV18
abundance: few
CDR3nt: TGTGCCAGCTCACTGGGCGGGGGCTCCTACAATGAGCAGTTCTTC
CDR3aa: CASSLGGGSYNEQFF

d_gene: TRBD1
j_gene: TRBJ2-1
v_gene: TRBV5-1
abundance: few
CDR3nt: TGCGCCAGCAGCTTGGCCGTGGGACAGGGTAACCATGAGCAGTTCTTC
CDR3aa: CASSLAVGQGNHEQFF

d_gene: -
j_gene: TRBJ1-4
v_gene: TRBV10-3
abundance: few
CDR3nt: TGTGCCATCAGTGAGCACAGGGCCAATGAAAAACTGTTTTTT
CDR3aa: CAISEHRANEKLFF

d_gene: TRBD2
j_gene: TRBJ2-5
v_gene: TRBV28
abundance: -
CDR3nt: TGTGCCAGCAGTGCGGCGGGTTTCGGGGGGGAGACCCAGTACTTC
CDR3aa: CASSAAGFGGETQYF

d_gene: TRBD1
j_gene: TRBJ2-7
v_gene: TRBV5-1
abundance: -
CDR3nt: TGCGCCAGCAGCTTGGATCCCAACCGCGGGACAGGGGGATGGGAGCAGTACTTC
CDR3aa: CASSLDPNRGTGGWEQYF

d_gene: TRBD1
j_gene: TRBJ1-5
v_gene: TRBV19
abundance: -
CDR3nt: TGTGCCAGTAGTGGCCGGACAGGGGGCGGGAGCAATCAGCCCCAGCATTTT
CDR3aa: CASSGRTGGGSNQPQHF

d_gene: -
j_gene: TRBJ2-1
v_gene: TRBV6-6
abundance: -
CDR3nt: TGTGCCAGCACCCTCCGAGTAGACTCCTACAATGAGCAGTTCTTC
CDR3aa: CASTLRVDSYNEQFF

d_gene: TRBD1
j_gene: TRBJ1-3
v_gene: TRBV4-1
abundance: -
CDR3nt: TGCGCCAGCAGCCCCGACAGGGGGCGCGGAAACACCATATATTTT
CDR3aa: CASSPDRGRGNTIYF

d_gene: -
j_gene: TRBJ2-2
v_gene: TRBV11-2
abundance: -
CDR3nt: TGTGCCAGCAGCCTCCTTCCCTATTACACCGGGGAGCTGTTTTTT
CDR3aa: CASSLLPYYTGELFF

d_gene: TRBD1
j_gene: TRBJ2-7
v_gene: TRBV10-2
abundance: -
CDR3nt: TGCGCCAGCAGCCGGGACAGGGGTTTGGAGCAGTACTTC
CDR3aa: CASSRDRGLEQYF

d_gene: -
j_gene: TRBJ2-7
v_gene: TRBV6-5
abundance: -
CDR3nt: TGTGCCAGCAGTTACTCTATCAATGTCAGGGGCCACGAGCAGTACTTC
CDR3aa: CASSYSINVRGHEQYF